What follows are 32 T cell receptor beta chains derived from one specimen sequenced in a study of identical twins. TCRdb used MiXCR to reprocess the 5' RACE reads, holding one entry per CDR3 protein. The data show nearly 650,000 distinct CDR3 sequences, with just over 7% seen just once and roughly 1.6% held by the top ten. These same data were also listed under a study on yellow fever vaccine responses in identical twins.

The sequenced material came from PBMCs. These receptor sequences come from a woman younger than 35 in good health.

The chain uses TRBV3-1 and TRBJ2-7; TRBD1 is a possible D gene (6 bases). The CDR3 consists of 17 residues. Germline CDR1 reads LGHDT; CDR2 reads YNNKEL (reference sequence). Trimming took 8 bases from V and 2 from J, leaving 25 bases between them. The CDR3 region is CASSIRQYRESPYEQYF. For the CDR3, the DNA is TGTGCCAGCTCAATTCGCCAGTACAGGGAGTCGCCCTACGAGCAGTACTTC.

This clonotype has only a few counts. The chain recombines TRBV5-1 with TRBJ1-5; no firm D call. The ends were cut back, 0 bases at V and 4 bases at J, with 17 bases in the middle. There are 17 residues in the CDR3. CDR1 is SGHRS and CDR2 is YFSETQ in the germline V gene. Here the CDR3 reads CASSLAARDTTNQPQHF. CDR3 DNA: TGCGCCAGCAGCTTGGCGGCGAGGGATACCACAAATCAGCCCCAGCATTTT.

In this sample, this clonotype turned up many times. The V and J genes are TRBV24-1 and TRBJ1-2; D gene ambiguous. CDR1 is KGHDR and CDR2 is SFDVKD in the germline V gene. The CDR3 has 13 amino acids. V lost 5 bases and J 3 bases, leaving 9 bases between the germline ends. The CDR3 DNA reads as TGTGCCACCAGTGTGAGCACCTACTATGGCTACACCTTC. Its translation is CATSVSTYYGYTF.

The sample holds a few counts of this clonotype. The rearrangement uses TRBV5-1 and TRBJ1-4; D may be TRBD1 (5 bases). V was clipped by 5 bases and J by 4 bases, with 12 bases between them. Germline CDR1 reads SGHRS; CDR2 reads YFSETQ. CDR3 size: 14 residues. The CDR3 region is CASSRGVGNEKLFF. Written as DNA, the CDR3 is TGCGCCAGCAGTCGGGGGGTTGGTAATGAAAAACTGTTTTTT. Together with reference TRBV5-1 and TRBJ1-4, the CDR3 gives the full variable domain: KAGVTQTPRYLIKTRGQQVTLSCSPISGHRSVSWYQQTPGQGLQFLFEYFSETQRNKGNFPGRFSGRQFSNSRSEMNVSTLELGDSALYLCASSRGVGNEKLFFGSGTQLSVL.

The table lists this clonotype with a few counts. Compared with germline, one end of the junction differs, possibly owing to a read error. V is TRBV14 and J is TRBJ2-7; TRBD2 agrees at 8 bases. Germline CDR1 and CDR2: SGHDN and FVKESK. This CDR3 spans 13 amino acids. CDR3 residues: CASSRTSSHEQYF. CDR3 DNA sequence: TGTGCCAGCAGCCGGACTAGCTCCCACGAGCAGTACTTC.

The rearrangement links TRBV19 to TRBJ2-1, with TRBD2 matching 12 bases. V lost 4 bases to trimming and J lost 6 bases; unmatched junction nucleotides: 4. CDR3 length equals 15 residues. Germline V gene lookup returns CDR1 LNHDA and CDR2 SQIVND (reference sequence). This CDR3 reads CASSTRTSGTNEQFF. The CDR3 DNA reads as TGTGCCAGTAGTACCCGGACTAGCGGGACCAATGAGCAGTTCTTC.

The chain employs TRBV28 and TRBJ2-2, with D unresolved. This CDR3 region has 16 residues. Germline values: CDR1 MDHEN, CDR2 SYDVKM. Trimming pared 6 bases from V and 0 bases from J, leaving 14 bases between. CDR3 in amino acids: CASRPVILANTGELFF. For the CDR3, the DNA is TGTGCCAGCAGACCTGTGATCCTGGCGAACACCGGGGAGCTGTTTTTT.

This clonotype was detected ten times or more. This rearrangement joins TRBV5-1 to TRBJ1-4, with D maybe TRBD1 (6 bases). There are 14 residues in the CDR3. Deletions cut 4 bases from V and 6 bases from J, with 13 bases between. CDR1 and CDR2 (germline): SGHRS, YFSETQ. Here the CDR3 reads CASSLDSRDEKLFF. In DNA form, the CDR3 reads TGCGCCAGCAGCCTGGACAGTCGCGATGAAAAACTGTTTTTT.

The chain has TRBV6-5 and TRBJ2-3, with 11 bases identical to TRBD2. The CDR3 is made up of 17 amino acids. Germline CDR1 is MNHEY and CDR2 is SVGAGI. Trimming at V came to 2 bases and at J to 6 bases, leaving 10 bases not matched to a gene. The CDR3 nucleotides are TGTGCCAGCAGTTACGCGGTTAGCGGGGGGGGATTGGATACGCAGTATTTT. Protein sequence: CASSYAVSGGGLDTQYF.

This clonotype was seen only a few times. The chain employs TRBV4-1 and TRBJ2-5; TRBD2 agrees at 10 bases. The germline V gene encodes CDR1 MGHRA and CDR2 YSYEKL. With 6 bases clipped from V and 1 base from J, the junction kept 11 bases outside the gene matches. CDR3 size: 17 residues. The CDR3 region is CASSPNGLAEFQETQYF. DNA of the CDR3: TGCGCCAGCAGTCCCAATGGACTAGCGGAGTTCCAAGAGACCCAGTACTTC.

There are a few counts of this clonotype. The rearrangement links TRBV3-1 to TRBJ2-3, with 7 positions matching TRBD1. CDR1 is LGHDT and CDR2 is YNNKEL in the germline V gene (reference sequence). The trim removed 0 bases at V and 1 base at J, leaving 7 bases unmatched. This CDR3 spans 17 amino acids. The CDR3 DNA is TGTGCCAGCAGCCAAGAACGATTAAGGGGGCGCACAGATACGCAGTATTTT. It yields the protein CASSQERLRGRTDTQYF.

A few counts support this clonotype. This rearrangement joins TRBV15 to TRBJ2-7, with D possibly TRBD1 on 5 matching bases. The V end was cut by 1 base, the J end by 2 bases, with 9 bases between. This CDR3 spans 14 amino acids. Per the germline V gene, CDR1 is LNHNV and CDR2 is YYDKDF (reference sequence). As DNA, the CDR3 is TGTGCCACCAGCAGAGTTCAGGGAACCTACGAGCAGTACTTC. Protein sequence: CATSRVQGTYEQYF.

The chain is built from TRBV18 and TRBJ1-2, with D hard to call. Per germline, CDR1 KGHSH and CDR2 LQKENI. Trimming shortened V by 6 bases and J by 5 bases, and 16 bases separated the two germline ends. This CDR3 comprises 14 residues. CDR3 DNA: TGTGCCAGCTCCGTGGACCCCCGGGCTTATGGCTACACCTTC. It specifies CASSVDPRAYGYTF.

This clonotype was found a few times. The chain combines TRBV5-6 with TRBJ2-2; a weak D match, TRBD2 (5 bases). Germline V gives CDR1 SGHDT, CDR2 YYEEEE. The V gene lost 4 bases and the J gene lost 6 bases, with 13 bases spanning the gap. This CDR3 has 14 residues. CDR3 region: CASSAEGPPGELFF. The CDR3, as DNA: TGTGCCAGCAGCGCAGAGGGCCCCCCCGGGGAGCTGTTTTTT.

This clonotype occurred many times. V gene TRBV7-2 combines with J gene TRBJ2-2; D gene ambiguous. The V and J ends lost 5 bases and 7 bases respectively, with 14 bases between them. The CDR3 covers 14 residues. Germline loops: CDR1 SGHTA, CDR2 FQGNSA. CDR3 amino acids: CASSPPPFGGELFF. DNA for the CDR3: TGTGCCAGCAGCCCCCCACCTTTTGGCGGGGAGCTGTTTTTT.

There are a few counts of this clonotype. The CDR3 DNA reads TGTGCCAGCAGCTTAGGGGGGTTAGCGCAGTTCTTC. Its protein is CASSLGGLAQFF. This rearrangement joins TRBV7-9 to TRBJ2-1, with D perhaps TRBD1 or TRBD2 (5 bases each). The germline V gene encodes CDR1 SEHNR and CDR2 FQNEAQ (reference sequence). The CDR3 runs 12 residues. V lost 1 base and J lost 12, with 10 bases in between.

The J gene is TRBJ2-1, the V gene TRBV9; 7 positions agree with TRBD1. The CDR3 totals 16 residues. The trim removed 4 bases at V and 4 bases at J, leaving 11 bases unmatched. Germline CDR1 is SGDLS and CDR2 is YYNGEE. CDR3 residues: CASSLSPGTAYNEQFF. DNA for the CDR3: TGTGCCAGCAGCTTATCACCCGGGACAGCTTACAATGAGCAGTTCTTC.

This clonotype was recorded many times. The chain recombines TRBV12-3 or TRBV12-4 with TRBJ1-5; D unclear. V was cut by 3 bases and J by 1 base, with 10 bases left in between. This CDR3 has 15 amino acids. The CDR3 sequence is CASSFGGGSNQPQHF. CDR3 nucleotides: TGTGCCAGCAGTTTCGGAGGAGGGAGCAATCAGCCCCAGCATTTT.

The chain combines TRBV7-6 with TRBJ2-1; D gene unclear. CDR1 SGHVS and CDR2 FNYEAQ come from the germline V gene. The V and J ends lost 2 bases and 0 bases respectively, with 8 bases between them. This CDR3 comprises 15 residues. The CDR3: CASSLSLYSYNEQFF. CDR3 nucleotides: TGTGCCAGCAGCTTATCTCTCTACTCCTACAATGAGCAGTTCTTC. Full variable domain (outside the CDR3, taken from reference TRBV7-6 and TRBJ2-1): GAGVSQSPRYKVTKRGQDVALRCDPISGHVSLYWYRQALGQGPEFLTYFNYEAQQDKSGLPNDRFSAERPEGSISTLTIQRTEQRDSAMYRCASSLSLYSYNEQFFGPGTRLTVL.

This clonotype was recorded many times. V and J are TRBV20-1 and TRBJ2-2; the match to TRBD1 covers 11 bases. V dropped 4 bases and J dropped 5; count of bases not matched to a gene: 3. Germline V lookup: CDR1 DFQATT, CDR2 SNEGSKA (reference sequence). The length of the CDR3 is 14 residues. The CDR3 region has the DNA TGCAGTGCTAAGGGACAGGGGGATACCGGGGAGCTGTTTTTT. Its translation: CSAKGQGDTGELFF.

This clonotype was observed a few times. CDR3 sequence (DNA): TGCAGTGCTAGACAATCGGGGCCGGCGGGACAAAATGAGCAGTTCTTC. Protein sequence: CSARQSGPAGQNEQFF. The chain carries TRBV20-1 and TRBJ2-1; D is possibly TRBD1 or TRBD2 (6 bases each). Germline CDR1 is DFQATT and CDR2 is SNEGSKA (reference sequence). The CDR3 consists of 16 residues. V was cut by 2 bases and J by 7 bases, with 21 bases left in between.

This clonotype occurred once. This sequence joins TRBV28 and TRBJ1-5, with D maybe TRBD1 (5 bases). Germline lookup yields CDR1 MDHEN and CDR2 SYDVKM. The CDR3 contains 14 residues. V shed 6 bases and J shed 3 bases, with 12 bases lying between them. This chain's CDR3 is CASRGGGFNQPQHF. The DNA for the CDR3 is TGTGCCAGCAGGGGGGGGGGATTCAATCAGCCCCAGCATTTT.

At least ten counts were recorded for this clonotype. The V call is TRBV2, the J call TRBJ2-5; D not certain. V was cut by 4 bases and J by 5 bases, with 8 bases left in between. This CDR3 has 12 amino acids. Germline-derived CDR1 and CDR2 are SNHLY and FYNNEI. CDR3 sequence (DNA): TGTGCCAGCAGTGTGGTTGTTGAGACCCAGTACTTC. Translation: CASSVVVETQYF.

This clonotype was observed a single time. V is TRBV18 and J is TRBJ1-4; D is perhaps TRBD1 (5 bases). Germline V gene data show CDR1 as KGHSH and CDR2 as LQKENI. The CDR3 is 17 residues long. V lost 4 bases to trimming and J lost 3 bases, with 18 bases between them. This CDR3 is CASSLYPRDGSNEKLFF. As DNA, the CDR3 is TGTGCCAGCTCACTGTACCCCCGGGACGGCTCTAATGAAAAACTGTTTTTT.

The table lists this clonotype with many counts. The chain links TRBV20-1 to TRBJ2-1, with 10 bases matching TRBD1. The CDR3 extends over 15 amino acids. Germline CDR1 is DFQATT and CDR2 is SNEGSKA (reference sequence). With V trimmed by 2 bases and J by 4 bases, 5 bases remained unmatched. CDR3 in amino acids: CSARLDRGNYNEQFF. CDR3 nucleotide sequence: TGCAGTGCTAGATTGGACAGGGGGAATTACAATGAGCAGTTCTTC.

This clonotype showed up just a few times. V usage is TRBV3-1 and J usage is TRBJ2-1, with 7 bases matching TRBD2. The CDR3 is 14 amino acids. The germline CDR1 and CDR2 sequences are LGHDT and YNNKEL (reference sequence). The V and J ends lost 4 bases and 4 bases, in that order; junction bases with no gene match: 4. The CDR3 sequence: CASSLRLAYNEQFF. The CDR3 DNA reads as TGTGCCAGCAGCCTAAGACTAGCTTACAATGAGCAGTTCTTC.

This clonotype was observed a single time. The chain couples TRBV28 to TRBJ2-1; D is ambiguous. Germline lookup yields CDR1 MDHEN and CDR2 SYDVKM. The length of the CDR3 is 12 residues. The V end lost 6 bases, the J end lost 10 bases, and 13 bases lay between the germline ends. The DNA for the CDR3 is TGTGCCAGCAGCCGAACGCTTGGGGAGCAGTTCTTC. This translates into CASSRTLGEQFF. The entire variable domain, with the rest obtained from reference TRBV28 and TRBJ2-1, is as follows: DVKVTQSSRYLVKRTGEKVFLECVQDMDHENMFWYRQDPGLGLRLIYFSYDVKMKEKGDIPEGYSVSREKKERFSLILESASTNQTSMYLCASSRTLGEQFFGPGTRLTVL.

This clonotype came up a few times. The chain has TRBV27 and TRBJ2-2; tentatively, D is TRBD1 or TRBD2 (7 bases each). Germline lookup yields CDR1 MNHEY and CDR2 SMNVEV (reference sequence). Trimming shortened V by 8 bases and J by 1 base, and 17 bases separated the two germline ends. The CDR3 consists of 16 residues. The CDR3 here is CASGRDRKGNTGELFF. CDR3 nucleotide sequence: TGTGCCAGCGGGAGGGACAGAAAAGGGAACACCGGGGAGCTGTTTTTT.

This chain connects TRBV12-3 or TRBV12-4 to TRBJ1-6; D is undetermined. The CDR3 consists of 15 residues. V was cut by 5 bases and J by 9 bases, with 17 bases left in between. The CDR3 sequence is CASSPTGIWGSPLHF. CDR3 coding DNA: TGTGCCAGCAGTCCCACCGGGATCTGGGGTTCACCCCTCCACTTT.

This clonotype was seen only a few times. The chain couples TRBV5-1 to TRBJ2-7; D remains unclear. Germline CDR1 reads SGHRS; CDR2 reads YFSETQ. This CDR3 region has 15 residues. Trimming left V 4 bases short and J 0 bases short, with 14 bases between. CDR3 residues: CASSRSGASSYEQYF. Written as DNA, the CDR3 is TGCGCCAGCAGCCGTTCTGGCGCCAGCTCCTACGAGCAGTACTTC.

At least ten counts were recorded for this clonotype. The chain uses TRBV29-1 and TRBJ2-5; 7 positions agree with TRBD1. There are 16 residues in the CDR3. In germline, CDR1 is SQVTM, CDR2 ANQGSEA. The junction had 17 bases not matched to a gene; V was cut back by 6 bases and J by 4 bases. The DNA of the CDR3 is TGCAGCGTCAAGTTTCGGGACAGAATAGGGGGAGAGACCCAGTACTTC. Residues: CSVKFRDRIGGETQYF.

The chain couples TRBV6-5 to TRBJ2-5; D uncertain. Germline CDR1 reads MNHEY; CDR2 reads SVGAGI. The CDR3 is made up of 15 amino acids. Trimming took 2 bases from V and 1 from J, leaving 11 bases between them. The CDR3 region has the DNA TGTGCCAGCAGTTACCTTCGGTCCCCCCAAGAGACCCAGTACTTC. Its translation is CASSYLRSPQETQYF.